This T cell receptor (beta chain) was recovered during a study of CD8+ T cells in alopecia areata. Overall study results and limits: Higher clonality and more expanded CD8+ clones appeared in lesional than normal scalp.

Sequencing used cDNA as its template, made by extracting RNA and reverse transcribing it. Only in-frame clones appear in the TCRdb table, and some are missing; sequencing was by immunoSEQ multiplex PCR. Of around 50,000 clones listed, around 96% are singletons. This CDR3 is built from 12 residues. Trimming shortened V by 5 bases and J by 1 base, and 3 bases separated the two germline ends. Germline V lookup: CDR1 SEHNR, CDR2 FQNEAQ (reference sequence). Remarks on this clone: The target antigen is unknown.

This sequence was found in a human donor with alopecia areata. The genes are TRBV7-9 and TRBJ1-5; D gene unclear. Sequenced here: CD8+ T cells sorted from blood, sampled at week 0. CDR3: CASSGSNQPQHF. The CDR3 nucleotides are TGTGCCAGCAGCGGAAGCAATCAGCCCCAGCATTTT.